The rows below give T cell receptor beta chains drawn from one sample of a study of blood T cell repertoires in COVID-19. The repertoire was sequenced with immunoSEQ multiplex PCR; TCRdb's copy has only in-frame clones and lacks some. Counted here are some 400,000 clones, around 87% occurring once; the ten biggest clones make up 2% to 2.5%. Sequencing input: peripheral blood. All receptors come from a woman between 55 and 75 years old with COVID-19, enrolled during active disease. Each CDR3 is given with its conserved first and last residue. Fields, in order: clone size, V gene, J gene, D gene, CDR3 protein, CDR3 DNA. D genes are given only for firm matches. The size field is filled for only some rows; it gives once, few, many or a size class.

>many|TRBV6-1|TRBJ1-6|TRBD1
CASSDGTENSPLHF
TGTGCCAGCAGTGATGGGACAGAGAATTCACCCCTCCACTTT
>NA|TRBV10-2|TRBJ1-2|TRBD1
CASSENRGGYTF
TGCGCCAGCAGTGAGAACAGGGGAGGCTACACCTTC
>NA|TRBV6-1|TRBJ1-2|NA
CASSEALRHVFF
TGTGCCAGCAGTGAAGCGCTTAGACATGTTTTCTTC
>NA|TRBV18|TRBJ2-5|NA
CASSPSTGGKETQYF
TGTGCCAGCTCACCAAGTACAGGTGGAAAAGAGACCCAGTACTTC
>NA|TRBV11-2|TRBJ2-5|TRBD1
CASRGQGYETQYF
TGTGCCAGCAGGGGACAGGGATACGAGACCCAGTACTTC
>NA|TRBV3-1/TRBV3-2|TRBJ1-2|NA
CASSNFRGWGYTF
TGTGCCAGCAGCAACTTTAGAGGATGGGGCTACACCTTC
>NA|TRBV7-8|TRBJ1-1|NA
CASRHGGGRVNTEAFF
TGTGCCAGCAGACACGGGGGGGGCAGGGTGAACACTGAAGCTTTCTTT
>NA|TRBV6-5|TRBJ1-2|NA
CASRGSEGGYTF
TGTGCCAGCAGGGGGTCGGAGGGGGGCTACACCTTC
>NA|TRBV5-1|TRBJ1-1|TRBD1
CASSLRTGGSEAFF
TGCGCCAGCAGCTTGAGGACAGGGGGCTCTGAAGCTTTCTTT
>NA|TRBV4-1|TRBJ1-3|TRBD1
CASSQTGTGTGNTIYF
TGCGCCAGCAGCCAAACCGGGACAGGGACTGGAAACACCATATATTTT
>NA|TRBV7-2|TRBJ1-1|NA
CASSPNVAGSTEAFF
TGTGCCAGCAGCCCCAATGTTGCGGGATCCACTGAAGCTTTCTTT
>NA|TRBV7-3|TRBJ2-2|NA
CASSLSSGELFF
TGTGCCAGCAGCTTGTCGTCCGGGGAGCTGTTTTTT
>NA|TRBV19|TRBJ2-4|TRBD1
CASSLRKQGATKNIQYF
TGTGCCAGTAGCCTCCGTAAGCAGGGGGCGACCAAAAACATTCAGTACTTC
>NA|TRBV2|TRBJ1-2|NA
CASSPSTNYGYTF
TGTGCCAGCAGCCCCTCTACTAACTATGGCTACACCTTC
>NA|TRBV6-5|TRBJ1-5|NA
CASSTGLNQPQHF
TGTGCCAGCAGTACAGGGTTAAATCAGCCCCAGCATTTT
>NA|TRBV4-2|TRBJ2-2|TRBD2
CASSATSGGSQITGELFF
TGTGCCAGCAGCGCCACTAGCGGGGGGTCCCAAATCACCGGGGAGCTGTTTTTT
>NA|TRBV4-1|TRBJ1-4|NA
CASSRTAGPINTEKLFF
TGCGCCAGCAGCCGCACTGCGGGGCCCATTAATACCGAAAAACTGTTTTTT
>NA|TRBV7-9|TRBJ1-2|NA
CASSSPVPDYGYTF
TGTGCCAGCAGCTCCCCGGTCCCCGATTATGGCTACACCTTC
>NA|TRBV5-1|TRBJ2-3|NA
CASSWGTSDTQYF
TGCGCCAGCAGCTGGGGGACTTCAGATACGCAGTATTTT
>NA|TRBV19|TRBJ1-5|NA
CASSIGLNSQPQHF
TGTGCCAGTAGTATAGGATTGAATAGTCAGCCCCAGCATTTT
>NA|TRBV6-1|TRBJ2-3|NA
CASCVAQSAGSTDTQYF
TGTGCCAGCTGTGTCGCCCAGTCGGCGGGAAGCACAGATACGCAGTATTTT
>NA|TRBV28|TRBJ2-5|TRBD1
CASSLYRGREETQYF
TGTGCCAGCAGTTTATACAGGGGGCGGGAGGAGACCCAGTACTTC
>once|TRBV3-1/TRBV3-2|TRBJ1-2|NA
CASSQTVTNYGYTF
TGTGCCAGCAGCCAGACAGTAACTAACTATGGCTACACCTTC
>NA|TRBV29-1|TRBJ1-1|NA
CSVENIDRLLYTEAFF
TGCAGCGTAGAAAATATAGACAGGCTCCTTTACACTGAAGCTTTCTTT
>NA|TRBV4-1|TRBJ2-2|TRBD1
CASSQVGIGQGFANTGELFF
TGCGCCAGCAGCCAAGTGGGTATCGGACAGGGGTTTGCGAACACCGGGGAGCTGTTTTTT
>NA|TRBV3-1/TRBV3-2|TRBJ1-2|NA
CASSQGGGQGRGYTF
TGTGCCAGCAGCCAAGGGGGAGGGCAGGGCAGAGGCTACACCTTC
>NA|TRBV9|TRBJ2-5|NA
CASSGRDFETQYF
TGTGCCAGCAGCGGCAGGGATTTTGAGACCCAGTACTTC
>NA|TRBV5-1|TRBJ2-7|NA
CASSLTVTTYEQYF
TGCGCCAGCAGCTTGACAGTAACCACCTACGAGCAGTACTTC
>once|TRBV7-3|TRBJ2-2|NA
CASSPHGSPGELFF
TGTGCCAGCAGCCCACATGGTTCGCCCGGGGAGCTGTTTTTT
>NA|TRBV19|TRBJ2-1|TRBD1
CASRDGTDQMKQFF
TGTGCCAGTAGGGACGGGACAGACCAAATGAAGCAGTTCTTC
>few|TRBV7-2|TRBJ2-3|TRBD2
CASSLYNRLAGGDTQYF
TGTGCCAGCAGCTTATACAACCGACTAGCGGGTGGGGATACGCAGTATTTT
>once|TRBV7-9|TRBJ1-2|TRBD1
CASSSGDRGPNGYTF
TGTGCCAGCAGCAGCGGGGACAGGGGTCCTAATGGCTACACCTTC
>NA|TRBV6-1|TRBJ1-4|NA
CASSEQHSSQVVFF
TGTGCCAGCAGTGAACAACACAGCTCACAGGTGGTGTTTTTT
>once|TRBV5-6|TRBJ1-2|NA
CASTPHGANYGYTF
TGTGCCAGCACCCCCCACGGAGCTAACTATGGCTACACCTTC
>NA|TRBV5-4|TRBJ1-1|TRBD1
CASRVGGTGGTEAFF
TGTGCCAGCAGAGTGGGAGGGACAGGGGGCACTGAAGCTTTCTTT
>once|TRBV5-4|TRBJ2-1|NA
CASSYLAGTSYNEQFF
TGTGCCAGCAGTTACCTAGCCGGGACATCCTACAATGAGCAGTTCTTC
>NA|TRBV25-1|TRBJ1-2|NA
CASSRDLNYGYTF
TGTGCCAGCAGCCGGGACTTAAACTATGGCTACACCTTC
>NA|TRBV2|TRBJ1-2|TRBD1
CASSKGQGNYGYTF
TGTGCCAGCAGCAAGGGACAGGGCAACTATGGCTACACCTTC
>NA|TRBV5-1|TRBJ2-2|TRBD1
CASSLETGAGELFF
TGCGCCAGCAGCTTGGAAACAGGGGCCGGGGAGCTGTTTTTT
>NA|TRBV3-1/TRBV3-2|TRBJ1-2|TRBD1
CASSLGQGARGYTF
TGTGCCAGCAGCCTGGGACAGGGGGCGCGTGGCTACACCTTC
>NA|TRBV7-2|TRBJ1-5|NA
CASSLDQYNQPQHF
TGTGCCAGCAGCTTAGACCAGTATAATCAGCCCCAGCATTTT
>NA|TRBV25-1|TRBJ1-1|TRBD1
CASRPPGAGGTEAFF
TGTGCCAGCAGGCCCCCAGGTGCAGGGGGCACTGAAGCTTTCTTT
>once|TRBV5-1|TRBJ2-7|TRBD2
CASSLDLAGTNEQYF
TGCGCCAGCAGCTTGGACCTAGCGGGGACGAACGAGCAGTACTTC
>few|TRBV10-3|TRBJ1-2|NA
CAISESQATLSSYGYTF
TGTGCCATCAGTGAGTCGCAGGCTACACTTTCGAGCTATGGCTACACCTTC